The 21 T cell receptor beta chains below come from one sample, sequenced in a study of cytomegalovirus exposure and HLA in healthy donors. The PCR ran on 60 Vbeta and 13 Jbeta primers. Data came from immunoSEQ multiplex PCR; TCRdb stores just in-frame clones and leaves some out. In the table there are some 250,000 clones, about 80% of which are singletons. The material sequenced was PBMCs. These receptors originate from a woman between 40 and 55 years old in good health and CMV-seropositive.

This rearrangement joins TRBV5-1 to TRBJ1-2; D is ambiguous. The CDR3 runs to 15 residues. V was cut by 0 bases and J by 4 bases, with 13 bases left in between. Germline V CDR1 and CDR2: SGHRS, YFSETQ. CDR3 residues: CASSLDGGRTYGYTF. The CDR3 DNA reads TGCGCCAGCAGCTTGGACGGCGGCAGAACCTATGGCTACACCTTC.

The rearrangement uses TRBV11-3 and TRBJ1-1; D is undetermined. The germline V and J ends were trimmed by 5 bases and 2 bases, with 15 bases remaining between them. This CDR3 contains 15 residues. Germline-derived CDR1 and CDR2 are SGHNT and YENEEA. The CDR3: CASSALGVANTEAFF. The DNA of the CDR3 is TGTGCCAGCAGCGCCTTAGGAGTTGCTAACACTGAAGCTTTCTTT.

The chain is built from TRBV9 and TRBJ2-7, with D uncertain. The CDR3 length is 11 residues. V was trimmed by 7 bases and J by 5 bases, leaving 10 bases between them. Germline CDR1 reads SGDLS; CDR2 reads YYNGEE. The CDR3 DNA reads TGTGCCAGCGGGCAGGCTGACGAGCAGTACTTC. This translates into CASGQADEQYF.

The chain carries TRBV25-1 and TRBJ1-1; D might be TRBD1 (5 bases). Germline V gene data show CDR1 as MGHDK and CDR2 as SYGVNS. CDR3 size: 13 residues. Deletions cut 7 bases from V and 5 bases from J, with 14 bases between. CDR3 sequence reads: CASKLLGGTEAFF. The CDR3 nucleotides read TGTGCCAGCAAGCTCCTTGGGGGGACTGAAGCTTTCTTT.

J is TRBJ1-2 and V is TRBV7-2; D perhaps matches TRBD1 (5 bases). This CDR3 contains 15 residues. Between the trimmed V and J ends, which lost 7 bases and 1 base, there was a span of 16 bases. Germline V gene lookup returns CDR1 SGHTA and CDR2 FQGNSA. CDR3 sequence reads: CASTGRGLNNYGYTF. The CDR3 DNA reads as TGTGCCAGCACCGGGCGGGGCCTAAATAACTATGGCTACACCTTC.

The J gene is TRBJ1-1, the V gene TRBV7-9, with a weak D call TRBD1 (5 bases). The germline gives CDR1 SEHNR, CDR2 FQNEAQ (reference sequence). The germline V and J ends were trimmed by 4 bases and 2 bases, with 14 bases remaining between them. The CDR3 contains 15 residues. CDR3 residues: CASSSTVGPNTEAFF. CDR3 DNA: TGTGCCAGCAGCTCGACGGTGGGGCCAAACACTGAAGCTTTCTTT.

The V call is TRBV2, the J call TRBJ2-5; 13 nucleotides match TRBD2. Germline assignment: CDR1 SNHLY and CDR2 FYNNEI. This CDR3 has 15 amino acids. Losses at the gene ends were 3 bases for V and 11 bases for J; bases not matched to a gene: 9. The CDR3 sequence is CASSDILAGGLVQYF. CDR3 DNA: TGTGCCAGCAGTGACATACTAGCGGGGGGGCTGGTGCAGTACTTC. Full variable domain (outside the CDR3, taken from reference TRBV2 and TRBJ2-5): EPEVTQTPSHQVTQMGQEVILRCVPISNHLYFYWYRQILGQKVEFLVSFYNNEISEKSEIFDDQFSVERPDGSNFTLKIRSTKLEDSAMYFCASSDILAGGLVQYFGPGTRLLVL.

This clone was seen a few times. This CDR3 is CASSPGQGLVQETQYF. The CDR3 coding sequence is TGTGCCAGCAGCCCGGGGCAGGGACTAGTACAAGAGACCCAGTACTTC. The V gene is TRBV7-9, the J gene TRBJ2-5, with 8 bases matching TRBD2. The CDR3 contains 16 residues. CDR1 is SEHNR and CDR2 is FQNEAQ in the germline V gene (reference sequence). V lost 5 bases and J lost 2; bases outside the gene matches: 10. Supplemented by reference TRBV7-9 and TRBJ2-5, the full variable domain reads DTGVSQNPRHKITKRGQNVTFRCDPISEHNRLYWYRQTLGQGPEFLTYFQNEAQLEKSRLLSDRFSAERPKGSFSTLEIQRTEQGDSAMYLCASSPGQGLVQETQYFGPGTRLLVL.

This clone has more than one count but fewer than ten. J is TRBJ2-7 and V is TRBV4-3; possibly TRBD2 for D (6 bases). Germline values: CDR1 LGHNA, CDR2 YSLEER. The V gene lost 4 bases and the J gene lost 4 bases, with 17 bases spanning the gap. This CDR3 is built from 15 residues. In DNA, the CDR3 is TGCGCCAGCAGCCCGGGAAATGCGGGAATTTACGAGCAGTACTTC. Its translation is CASSPGNAGIYEQYF.

This clone was seen a single time. V usage is TRBV7-6 and J usage is TRBJ2-5; 7 bases map to TRBD2. Near its end, the DNA agrees better with TRBJ2-7, so the J call may be wrong. The CDR3 is made up of 16 amino acids. Germline CDR1 and CDR2: SGHVS and FNYEAQ. CDR3 bases: TGTGCCAGCAGCTTTACGGGAGGCTCCCGACCTTACGAGCAGTACTTC. Its translation: CASSFTGGSRPYEQYF.

The chain recombines TRBV7-2 with TRBJ1-2; D remains unclear. V lost 2 bases and J 5 bases, leaving 15 bases between the germline ends. Germline CDR1 and CDR2: SGHTA and FQGNSA. This CDR3 has 15 amino acids. CDR3 DNA sequence: TGTGCCAGCAGCTTAAATCAGGTTATGCTTTATGGCTACACCTTC. It yields the protein CASSLNQVMLYGYTF.

This clone turned up a few times. The chain is built from TRBV10-3 and TRBJ1-2, with a weak D call TRBD1 (5 bases). This CDR3 is 13 amino acids long. Germline V gives CDR1 ENHRY, CDR2 SYGVKD. With 6 bases removed from V and 6 bases from J, the gap between germline ends came to 14 bases. CDR3 sequence: CAIRTGGSDGYTF. As DNA, the CDR3 is TGTGCCATCAGAACAGGTGGTTCCGATGGCTACACCTTC.

The chain has TRBV7-6 and TRBJ2-7; D gene unclear. This CDR3 is 13 amino acids long. V lost 7 bases and J lost 3, with 13 bases in between. CDR1 and CDR2 (germline): SGHVS, FNYEAQ. The CDR3 bases are TGTGCCAGCATCCTTACAGAGATCTACGAGCAGTACTTC. It yields the protein CASILTEIYEQYF.

The CDR3 nucleotides read TGTGCCAGCAGCGCCCAAGAGTCTACCGGGGAGCTGTTTTTT. This codes for CASSAQESTGELFF. This chain links TRBV9 with TRBJ2-2; D is uncertain. Trimming took 3 bases from V and 5 from J, leaving 11 bases between them. The CDR3 is made up of 14 amino acids. Germline CDR1 and CDR2: SGDLS and YYNGEE. Drawing the rest from reference TRBV9 and TRBJ2-2, the complete variable domain is DSGVTQTPKHLITATGQRVTLRCSPRSGDLSVYWYQQSLDQGLQFLIQYYNGEERAKGNILERFSAQQFPDLHSELNLSSLELGDSALYFCASSAQESTGELFFGEGSRLTVL.

V is TRBV27 and J is TRBJ1-1; TRBD1 might be the D (6 bases). The V gene's germline CDR1 is MNHEY and CDR2 SMNVEV (reference sequence). The CDR3 contains 13 residues. Trimming took off 10 bases at V and 2 bases at J, with 14 bases between the two ends. The CDR3 DNA sequence: TGTGCCACTAGACGGACAGCAAACACTGAAGCTTTCTTT. Residues: CATRRTANTEAFF.

This chain links TRBV7-8 with TRBJ1-1; tentatively, D is TRBD1 (5 bases). The CDR3 loop spans 17 amino acids. The V and J ends lost 2 bases and 1 base respectively, with 17 bases between them. Germline loops: CDR1 SGHVS, CDR2 FQNEAQ. CDR3 residues: CASSLLQWGGQNTEAFF. In DNA, the CDR3 is TGTGCCAGCAGCTTACTTCAGTGGGGCGGACAGAACACTGAAGCTTTCTTT.

The chain combines TRBV9 with TRBJ2-6; tentatively, D is TRBD2 (5 bases). From germline, CDR1 is SGDLS and CDR2 YYNGEE. V was clipped by 0 bases and J by 0 bases, with 7 bases between them. The CDR3 is 16 residues long. The CDR3 coding sequence is TGTGCCAGCAGCGTAGTCGGAGGCTCTGGGGCCAACGTCCTGACTTTC. Encoded protein: CASSVVGGSGANVLTF. The complete variable domain, with remaining parts taken from reference TRBV9 and TRBJ2-6, reads DSGVTQTPKHLITATGQRVTLRCSPRSGDLSVYWYQQSLDQGLQFLIQYYNGEERAKGNILERFSAQQFPDLHSELNLSSLELGDSALYFCASSVVGGSGANVLTFGAGSRLTVL.

This sequence joins TRBV9 and TRBJ2-5; 10 nucleotides line up with TRBD2. Looked up from germline, CDR1 is SGDLS and CDR2 is YYNGEE. The ends lost 7 bases at V and 1 base at J; junction bases unmatched: 4. The CDR3 is made up of 14 amino acids. CDR3: CASSSGRTQETQYF. CDR3 in DNA: TGTGCCAGCTCTAGCGGGAGAACCCAAGAGACCCAGTACTTC.

This clone was recorded only once. The genes are TRBV5-1 and TRBJ2-7; TRBD1 is a possible D gene (5 bases). Germline V CDR1 and CDR2: SGHRS, YFSETQ. The CDR3 sequence is 14 residues long. V gave up 7 bases and J gave up 0 bases, with 14 bases separating them. CDR3 DNA: TGCGCCAGCGGGGCTGGAGTAGCCTCCTACGAGCAGTACTTC. It yields the protein CASGAGVASYEQYF.

V gene TRBV5-8 combines with J gene TRBJ2-6; D is unclear. Germline V gene data show CDR1 as SGHTS and CDR2 as YDEGEE. The V end lost 2 bases, the J end lost 4 bases, and 13 bases lay between the germline ends. The length of the CDR3 is 16 residues. CDR3 DNA sequence: TGTGCCAGCAGCTTCGGAAGGCTTAGCGGGGCCAACGTCCTGACTTTC. It codes for CASSFGRLSGANVLTF.

A note on this clone: The same CDR3 also results from other DNA sequences found in this sample. The chain combines TRBV19 with TRBJ1-1; D call uncertain. Trimming pared 4 bases from V and 1 base from J, leaving 7 bases between. The CDR3 has 13 residues. The V gene's germline CDR1 is LNHDA and CDR2 SQIVND (reference sequence). The CDR3 loop is CASSTTENTEAFF. CDR3 sequence (DNA): TGTGCCAGTAGTACAACAGAGAACACTGAAGCTTTCTTT.